A selection of T cell receptor beta chains follows, all from one sample in a study of blood T cell repertoires in COVID-19. Assay used: immunoSEQ multiplex PCR; TCRdb lists only in-frame clones, some missing. The repertoire consists of some 110,000 clones, with over 75% occurring once and the leading ten covering around 4.1%. Sequenced input: peripheral blood. The origin of the receptors is a man aged 45-65 years with acute or convalescent COVID-19. Both conserved end residues are part of each CDR3. The order of the fields is J gene, V gene, CDR3 protein.

J: TRBJ1-2; V: TRBV7-9; CDR3: CASSLAGQGAHGYTF
J: TRBJ2-1; V: TRBV7-2; CDR3: CASSLAGEQFF
J: TRBJ1-3; V: TRBV28; CDR3: CASSTTRGGRDTIYF
J: TRBJ2-1; V: TRBV15; CDR3: CATSRVGNEQFF
J: TRBJ2-5; V: TRBV3-1/TRBV3-2; CDR3: CASSREDRATQETQYF
J: TRBJ1-2; V: TRBV5-6; CDR3: CASSLRGTYNYGYTF
J: TRBJ2-3; V: TRBV9; CDR3: CASSAGGGQGFTDTQYF
J: TRBJ2-7; V: TRBV19; CDR3: CASSTDSTRSREQYF
J: TRBJ2-7; V: TRBV7-2; CDR3: CASSPDRGLYEQYF
J: TRBJ1-5; V: TRBV2; CDR3: CASSTRGIQPQHF
J: TRBJ1-5; V: TRBV15; CDR3: CATSRTGNSNQPQHF
J: TRBJ1-2; V: TRBV6-5; CDR3: CASSYSSSNFYGYTF
J: TRBJ2-7; V: TRBV28; CDR3: CASSPSGRNAYEQYF
J: TRBJ1-4; V: TRBV29-1; CDR3: CSVTTATNEKLFF
J: TRBJ1-3; V: TRBV6-1; CDR3: CASSEVAISGNTIYF
J: TRBJ1-4; V: TRBV29-1; CDR3: CSGIRGEKLFF
J: TRBJ1-1; V: TRBV5-5; CDR3: CASSFNPGLNTEAFF
J: TRBJ2-3; V: TRBV12-3/TRBV12-4; CDR3: CASSPSTDTQYF
J: TRBJ1-1; V: TRBV2; CDR3: CASSGRLGQTNTEAFF
J: TRBJ1-3; V: TRBV5-1; CDR3: CASSSSGVGTIYF
J: TRBJ1-1; V: TRBV19; CDR3: CASNLGGLPSEAFF
J: TRBJ1-1; V: TRBV11-2; CDR3: CASSERADRGILRNTEAFF
J: TRBJ1-5; V: TRBV27; CDR3: CASSLGQGEQPQHF
J: TRBJ2-3; V: TRBV7-9; CDR3: CASSLGVSAALGDTQYF
J: TRBJ1-4; V: TRBV7-2; CDR3: CASSLGQGAEKLFF
J: TRBJ1-3; V: TRBV29-1; CDR3: CSAAGALRNTIYF
J: TRBJ2-2; V: TRBV19; CDR3: CASSLRQGPGTGELFF
J: TRBJ2-5; V: TRBV11-2; CDR3: CASGYRVPETQYF
J: TRBJ1-2; V: TRBV7-2; CDR3: CASSLTPTGEFNYGYTF
J: TRBJ1-1; V: TRBV7-9; CDR3: CASSLGTGGIEAFF
J: TRBJ2-5; V: TRBV15; CDR3: CATSGGSGVGETQYF
J: TRBJ1-5; V: TRBV6-1; CDR3: CASSEQAPTSGAAQHF
J: TRBJ1-1; V: TRBV24-1; CDR3: CATSESGVTEAFF
J: TRBJ1-2; V: TRBV6-5; CDR3: CASEIGTNNYGYTF
J: TRBJ2-1; V: TRBV10-3; CDR3: CAISESTRLAGGLSSYNEQFF
J: TRBJ1-2; V: TRBV18; CDR3: CASSPGQGYYGYTF
J: TRBJ2-7; V: TRBV6-5; CDR3: CASKEGPNTYEQYF
J: TRBJ2-1; V: TRBV7-3; CDR3: CASSLGGLLNEQFF
J: TRBJ1-2; V: TRBV9; CDR3: CASRARGPSYGYTF
J: TRBJ1-2; V: TRBV6-5; CDR3: CASRMDRVGGYTF
J: TRBJ2-2; V: TRBV19; CDR3: CASSTGGELFF
J: TRBJ2-3; V: TRBV2; CDR3: CARGIIQGRTDTQYF
J: TRBJ2-3; V: TRBV24-1; CDR3: CATSVGGEVTDTQYF
J: TRBJ2-3; V: TRBV5-8; CDR3: CASSSNSGRTDTQYF
J: TRBJ2-2; V: TRBV9; CDR3: CASSVARTTSTGELFF
J: TRBJ2-5; V: TRBV7-9; CDR3: CASSLLAGGGPETQYF
J: TRBJ1-3; V: TRBV6-6; CDR3: CASRRGTEGNTIYF
J: TRBJ1-5; V: TRBV2; CDR3: CASSEGTGLNQPQHF
J: TRBJ1-4; V: TRBV5-4; CDR3: CASSSNSGGEEKLFF
J: TRBJ2-7; V: TRBV2; CDR3: CASSSGTDEQYF